The 5 T cell receptor beta chains below all came from one sample that was sequenced in a study of shared clonotypes between healthy human individuals. Only in-frame clones appear in the TCRdb table, and some are missing; sequencing was by immunoSEQ multiplex PCR. The profile shows around 1,900,000 clones, just over 90% of them singletons. Positive CCR7 selection of CD45RO-negative cells yielded the naive CD8 cells, and terminally differentiated effector memory CD45RA+ cells were excluded. What was sequenced was naive CD8+ T cells from PBMCs. The receptors come from a man between 18 and 35 years old in good health. Some clones in this sample may be carry-over from other donors' samples.

This chain connects TRBV10-1 to TRBJ2-5; D is uncertain. This CDR3 contains 12 residues. Looked up from germline, CDR1 is WNHNN and CDR2 is SYGVQD (reference sequence). V was shortened by 0 bases and J by 5 bases, with 4 bases between the two germline ends. For the CDR3, the DNA is TGCGCCAGCAGTGAGTCAGAGGAGACCCAGTACTTC. Its protein is CASSESEETQYF.

Regarding this clone: The sample has other DNA sequences that encode this CDR3 too. The V gene is TRBV28, the J gene TRBJ1-2; D is unresolved. This CDR3 is built from 11 residues. V was clipped by 4 bases and J by 4 bases, with 4 bases between them. Germline V CDR1 and CDR2: MDHEN, SYDVKM. The CDR3 loop is CASSSSYGYTF. The CDR3 nucleotides read TGTGCCAGCAGTTCATCCTATGGCTACACCTTC.

This clone was picked up one time. The chain uses TRBV7-8 and TRBJ1-2; TRBD1 matches 11 bases. The CDR3 is 15 residues long. Per the germline V gene, CDR1 is SGHVS and CDR2 is FQNEAQ. The V and J ends lost 5 bases and 5 bases, in that order; junction bases with no gene match: 7. CDR3 DNA sequence: TGTGCCAGCAGCGGCAGCCGGGACAGGGGGTATGGCTACACCTTC. This sequence encodes CASSGSRDRGYGYTF.

Comments on this clone: Other DNA sequences in the sample encode the same CDR3. The rearrangement links TRBV27 to TRBJ2-1, with D unresolved. Germline lookup yields CDR1 MNHEY and CDR2 SMNVEV (reference sequence). Trimming removed 3 bases at V and 6 bases at J, with 6 bases between. The CDR3 is 12 residues long. The CDR3 protein is CASSLVGNEQFF. The DNA for the CDR3 is TGTGCCAGCAGTTTGGTCGGCAATGAGCAGTTCTTC.

The V call is TRBV7-2, the J call TRBJ1-5; D is unresolved. CDR3 size: 14 residues. Trimming shortened V by 1 base and J by 6 bases, and 10 bases separated the two germline ends. Per germline, CDR1 SGHTA and CDR2 FQGNSA. The CDR3 loop is CASSLGESFQPQHF. In nucleotides, the CDR3 is TGTGCCAGCAGCTTAGGAGAAAGTTTTCAGCCCCAGCATTTT. The full variable domain, completed using reference TRBV7-2 and TRBJ1-5, is GAGVSQSPSNKVTEKGKDVELRCDPISGHTALYWYRQSLGQGLEFLIYFQGNSAPDKSGLPSDRFSAERTGGSVSTLTIQRTQQEDSAVYLCASSLGESFQPQHFGDGTRLSIL.